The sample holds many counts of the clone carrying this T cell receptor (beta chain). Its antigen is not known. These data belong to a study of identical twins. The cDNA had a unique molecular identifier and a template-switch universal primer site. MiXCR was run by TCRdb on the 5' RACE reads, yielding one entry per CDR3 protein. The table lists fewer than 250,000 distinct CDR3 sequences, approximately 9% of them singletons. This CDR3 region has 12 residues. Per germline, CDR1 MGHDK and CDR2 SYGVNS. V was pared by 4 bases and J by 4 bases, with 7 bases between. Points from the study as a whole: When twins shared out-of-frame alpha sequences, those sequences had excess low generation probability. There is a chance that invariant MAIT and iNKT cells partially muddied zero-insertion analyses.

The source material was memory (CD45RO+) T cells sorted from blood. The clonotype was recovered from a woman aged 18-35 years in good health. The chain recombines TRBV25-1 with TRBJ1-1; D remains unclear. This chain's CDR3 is CASSGYGTEAFF. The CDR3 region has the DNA TGTGCCAGCAGTGGGTATGGCACTGAAGCTTTCTTT.